The clone carrying this T cell receptor (beta chain) was recorded a few times. As yet, its antigen is unknown. This entry is derived from a study of cytomegalovirus exposure and HLA in healthy donors. Study context: The roughly 700 first-cohort repertoires shared a platform with the roughly 110 validation repertoires, as reported in a later analysis. Broader study findings: The study recorded some 160 TCR beta chains that were cytomegalovirus-associated. Cytomegalovirus status was reportedly diagnosed by the classifier with high sensitivity and specificity.

The repertoire was sequenced with immunoSEQ multiplex PCR; TCRdb's copy has only in-frame clones and lacks some. Of a few hundred thousand clones in the sample, 80% to 90% were seen once. CDR1 is MNHEY and CDR2 is SMNVEV in the germline V gene (reference sequence). The V end was cut by 5 bases, the J end by 3 bases, with 17 bases between. The CDR3 runs 16 residues. The chain employs TRBV27 and TRBJ1-5; D may be TRBD1 (6 bases). The sequence was obtained from a woman aged 18-35 years in good health and CMV-seronegative. Sequencing was performed on PBMCs. The CDR3 protein is CASSPDRGQNNQPQHF. The CDR3 DNA is TGTGCCAGCAGTCCAGACCGAGGACAGAACAATCAGCCCCAGCATTTT.